Ten or more counts support the clone carrying this T cell receptor beta chain. Its antigen remains unknown. After constant-region reverse-primer amplification, full-length variable regions underwent semi-nested PCR with Nested Universal Primer A. TCRdb called the 5' RACE reads again in MiXCR, with one record for every CDR3 protein. The repertoire has 30,000 to 35,000 distinct CDR3 sequences, 25% to 30% of them found once; the top ten carry about 2.5%. The CDR3 totals 14 residues. Trimming took 3 bases from V and 4 from J, leaving 9 bases between them. Germline V gene lookup returns CDR1 MNHEY and CDR2 SVGAGI. Treg sorting used a CD4+CD25+CD127-/low gate. Whole-study findings and limits: The TCR gene usage of tumor memory CD4+ T cells clustered together with blood and lymph node memory CD4+ cells and with lymph node naive CD4+ cells. The larger-cohort validation was restricted to a single TCR beta V-J rearrangement rather than whole repertoires. Greatest tumor Treg TCR overlap was with tumor naive CD4+ cells.

What was sequenced was tumor-infiltrating Tregs sorted from the breast tumor. This chain links TRBV6-5 with TRBJ1-4; the D is unclear. The sequence was collected from a female donor with breast cancer. In DNA, the CDR3 is TGTGCCAGCAGTTATAGTTACAGTAATGAAAAACTGTTTTTT. Protein product: CASSYSYSNEKLFF.